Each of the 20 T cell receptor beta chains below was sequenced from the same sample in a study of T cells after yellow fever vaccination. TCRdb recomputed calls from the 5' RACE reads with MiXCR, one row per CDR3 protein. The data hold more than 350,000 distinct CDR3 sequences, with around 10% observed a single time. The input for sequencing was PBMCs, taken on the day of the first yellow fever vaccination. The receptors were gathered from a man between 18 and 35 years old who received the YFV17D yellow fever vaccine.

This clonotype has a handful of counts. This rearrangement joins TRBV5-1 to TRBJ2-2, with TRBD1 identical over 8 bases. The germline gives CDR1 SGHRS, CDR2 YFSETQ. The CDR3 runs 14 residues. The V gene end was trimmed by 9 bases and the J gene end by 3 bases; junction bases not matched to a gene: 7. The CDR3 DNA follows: TGCGCCACCACGGACAGGGTGGACACCGGGGAGCTGTTTTTT. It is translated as CATTDRVDTGELFF. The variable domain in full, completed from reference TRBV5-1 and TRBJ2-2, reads KAGVTQTPRYLIKTRGQQVTLSCSPISGHRSVSWYQQTPGQGLQFLFEYFSETQRNKGNFPGRFSGRQFSNSRSEMNVSTLELGDSALYLCATTDRVDTGELFFGEGSRLTVL.

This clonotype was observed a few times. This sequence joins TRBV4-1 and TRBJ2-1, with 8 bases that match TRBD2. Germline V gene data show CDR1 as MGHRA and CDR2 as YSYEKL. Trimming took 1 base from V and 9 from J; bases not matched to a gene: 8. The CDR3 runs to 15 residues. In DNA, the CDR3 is TGCGCCAGCAGCCAAGCATTACCCGCGGGGGGTGAGCAGTTCTTC. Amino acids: CASSQALPAGGEQFF.

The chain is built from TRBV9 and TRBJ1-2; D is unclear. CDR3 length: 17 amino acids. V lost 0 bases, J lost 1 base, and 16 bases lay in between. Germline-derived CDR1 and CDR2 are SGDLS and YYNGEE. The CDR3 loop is CASSVGGSGSFNYGYTF. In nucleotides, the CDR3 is TGTGCCAGCAGCGTAGGCGGTTCGGGTTCATTTAACTATGGCTACACCTTC.

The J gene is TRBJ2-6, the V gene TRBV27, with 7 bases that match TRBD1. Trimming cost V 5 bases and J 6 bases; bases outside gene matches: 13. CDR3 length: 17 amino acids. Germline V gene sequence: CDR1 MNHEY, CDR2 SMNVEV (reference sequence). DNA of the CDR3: TGTGCCAGCAGTCCGAAACAGGGGTACGGGGAGGCCAACGTCCTGACTTTC. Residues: CASSPKQGYGEANVLTF.

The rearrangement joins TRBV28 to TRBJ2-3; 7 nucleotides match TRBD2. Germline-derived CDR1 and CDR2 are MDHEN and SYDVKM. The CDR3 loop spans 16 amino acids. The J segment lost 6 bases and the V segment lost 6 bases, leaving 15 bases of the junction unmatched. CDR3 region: CASSNSLGGLRDTQYF. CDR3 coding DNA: TGTGCCAGCAGCAATAGCTTGGGGGGGTTAAGGGATACGCAGTATTTT.

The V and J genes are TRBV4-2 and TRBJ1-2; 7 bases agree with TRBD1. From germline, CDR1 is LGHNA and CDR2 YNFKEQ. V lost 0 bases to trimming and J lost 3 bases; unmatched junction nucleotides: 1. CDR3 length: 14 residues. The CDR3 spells CASSQDGQDYGYTF. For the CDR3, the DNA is TGTGCCAGCAGCCAAGACGGACAGGACTATGGCTACACCTTC.

CDR3 DNA: TGTGCCAGCAGTTACTTAGGGGGCGCTTTTGACGAGCAGTACGTC. Translated: CASSYLGGAFDEQYV. V usage is TRBV6-5 and J usage is TRBJ2-7; TRBD1 matches 7 bases. Germline assignment: CDR1 MNHEY and CDR2 SVGAGI. The CDR3 totals 15 residues. V gave up 1 base and J gave up 5 bases; unmatched junction bases: 8.

The DNA for the CDR3 is TGTGCCAGCTCACCCACAGGGGCGGAAGATACGCAGTATTTT. It encodes CASSPTGAEDTQYF. This sequence joins TRBV18 and TRBJ2-3; 7 nucleotides agree with TRBD1. CDR1 is KGHSH, CDR2 LQKENI, per germline. The CDR3 has 14 amino acids. Losses at the gene ends were 3 bases for V and 5 bases for J; bases not matched to a gene: 5. Supplemented by reference TRBV18 and TRBJ2-3, the full variable domain reads NAGVMQNPRHLVRRRGQEARLRCSPMKGHSHVYWYRQLPEEGLKFMVYLQKENIIDESGMPKERFSAEFPKEGPSILRIQQVVRGDSAAYFCASSPTGAEDTQYFGPGTRLTVL.

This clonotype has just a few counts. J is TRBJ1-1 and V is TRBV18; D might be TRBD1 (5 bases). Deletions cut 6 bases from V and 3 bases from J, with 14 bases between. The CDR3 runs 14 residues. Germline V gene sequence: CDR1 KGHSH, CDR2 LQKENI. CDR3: CASSPAQGYTEAFF. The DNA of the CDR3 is TGTGCCAGCTCGCCAGCCCAGGGATACACTGAAGCTTTCTTT.

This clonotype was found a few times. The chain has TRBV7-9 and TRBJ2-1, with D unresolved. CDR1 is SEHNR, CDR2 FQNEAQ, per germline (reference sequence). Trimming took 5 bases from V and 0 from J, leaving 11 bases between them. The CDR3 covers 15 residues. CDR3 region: CASSHARSSYNEQFF. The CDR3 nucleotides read TGTGCCAGCAGCCACGCTAGAAGCTCCTACAATGAGCAGTTCTTC. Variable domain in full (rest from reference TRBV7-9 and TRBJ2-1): DTGVSQNPRHKITKRGQNVTFRCDPISEHNRLYWYRQTLGQGPEFLTYFQNEAQLEKSRLLSDRFSAERPKGSFSTLEIQRTEQGDSAMYLCASSHARSSYNEQFFGPGTRLTVL.

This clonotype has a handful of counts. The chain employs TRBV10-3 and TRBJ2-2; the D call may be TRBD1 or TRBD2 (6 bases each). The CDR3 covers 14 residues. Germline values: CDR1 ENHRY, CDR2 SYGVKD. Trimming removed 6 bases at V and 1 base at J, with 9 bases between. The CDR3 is CAIRGGQNTGELFF. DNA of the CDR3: TGTGCCATCAGGGGGGGCCAGAACACCGGGGAGCTGTTTTTT.

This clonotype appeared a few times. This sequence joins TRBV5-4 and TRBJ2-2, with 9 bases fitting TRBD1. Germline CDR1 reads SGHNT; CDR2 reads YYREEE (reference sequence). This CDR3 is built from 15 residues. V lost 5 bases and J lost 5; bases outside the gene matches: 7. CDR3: CASRQQGARTGELFF. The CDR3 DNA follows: TGTGCCAGCAGGCAACAGGGGGCTCGTACCGGGGAGCTGTTTTTT.

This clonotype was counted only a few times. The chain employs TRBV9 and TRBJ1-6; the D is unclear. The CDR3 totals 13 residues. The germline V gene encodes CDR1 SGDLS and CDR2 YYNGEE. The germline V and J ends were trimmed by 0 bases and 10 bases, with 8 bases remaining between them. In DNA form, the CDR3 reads TGTGCCAGCAGCGTAGCTATAGGATCACCCCTCCACTTT. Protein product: CASSVAIGSPLHF.

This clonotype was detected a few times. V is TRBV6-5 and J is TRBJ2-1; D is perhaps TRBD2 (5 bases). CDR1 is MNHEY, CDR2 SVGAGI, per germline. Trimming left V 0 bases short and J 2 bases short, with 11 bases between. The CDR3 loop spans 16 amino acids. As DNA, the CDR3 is TGTGCCAGCAGTTACTCGATCCCGGGGACCTACAATGAGCAGTTCTTC. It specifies CASSYSIPGTYNEQFF.

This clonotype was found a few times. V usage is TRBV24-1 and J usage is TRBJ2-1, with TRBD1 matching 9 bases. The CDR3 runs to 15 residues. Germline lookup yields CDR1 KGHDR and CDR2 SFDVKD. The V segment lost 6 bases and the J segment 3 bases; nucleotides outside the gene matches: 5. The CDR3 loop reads CATSYGTGHYNEQFF. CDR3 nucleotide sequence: TGTGCCACCAGTTACGGGACAGGGCACTACAATGAGCAGTTCTTC.

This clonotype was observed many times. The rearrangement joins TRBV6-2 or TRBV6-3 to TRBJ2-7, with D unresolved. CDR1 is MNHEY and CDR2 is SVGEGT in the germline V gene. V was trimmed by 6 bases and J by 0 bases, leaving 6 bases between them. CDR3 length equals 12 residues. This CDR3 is CASSRSSYEQYF. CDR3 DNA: TGTGCCAGCAGCCGGAGCTCCTACGAGCAGTACTTC.

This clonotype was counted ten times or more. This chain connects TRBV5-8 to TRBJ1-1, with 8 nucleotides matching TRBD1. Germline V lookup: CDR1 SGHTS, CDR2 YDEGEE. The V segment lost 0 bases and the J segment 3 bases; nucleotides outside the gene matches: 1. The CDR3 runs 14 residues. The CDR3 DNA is TGTGCCAGCAGCTTGGAGACAGGGGACACTGAAGCTTTCTTT. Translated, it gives CASSLETGDTEAFF.

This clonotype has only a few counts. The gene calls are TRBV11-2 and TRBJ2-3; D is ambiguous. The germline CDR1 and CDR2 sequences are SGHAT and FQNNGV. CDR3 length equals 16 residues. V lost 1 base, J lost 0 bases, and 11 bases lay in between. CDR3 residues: CASSLGASASTDTQYF. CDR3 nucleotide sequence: TGTGCCAGCAGCTTAGGGGCAAGCGCCAGCACAGATACGCAGTATTTT.

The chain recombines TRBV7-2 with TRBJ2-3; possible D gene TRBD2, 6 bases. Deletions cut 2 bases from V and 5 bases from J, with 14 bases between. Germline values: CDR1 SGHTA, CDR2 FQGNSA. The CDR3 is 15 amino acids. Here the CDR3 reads CASSLNGGLGDTQYF. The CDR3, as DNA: TGTGCCAGCAGCTTAAATGGAGGGCTGGGAGATACGCAGTATTTT.

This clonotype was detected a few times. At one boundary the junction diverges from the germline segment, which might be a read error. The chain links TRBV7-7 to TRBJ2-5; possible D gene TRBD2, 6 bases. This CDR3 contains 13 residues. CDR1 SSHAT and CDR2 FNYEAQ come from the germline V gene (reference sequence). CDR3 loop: CASSFGGAETQYF. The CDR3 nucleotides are TGTGCTAGCAGCTTCGGGGGTGCGGAGACCCAGTACTTC.